A selection of T cell receptor beta chains follows, all from one sample in a study of blood T cell repertoires in COVID-19. This table comes from immunoSEQ multiplex PCR, and its TCRdb copy is limited to in-frame clones, with some not included. The top ten clones hold 8.8% of a sample with about 140,000 clones, less than 85% of them seen once. Input material: peripheral blood. Receptor source: a woman aged 80 or over in a cohort sampled during active or convalescent COVID-19. Each CDR3 is given with its conserved first and last residue. A D gene is named only where the DNA matches it firmly. Size values are once, few and many counts, or a class for expanded clones, and some rows have none.

clone size: once
V gene: TRBV4-1
J gene: TRBJ1-2
D gene: TRBD1
CDR3 protein: CASSERTGRFSYDYGYTF
CDR3 DNA: TGCGCCAGCAGCGAACGGACAGGGCGGTTCAGTTACGACTATGGCTACACCTTC

clone size: NA
V gene: TRBV25-1
J gene: TRBJ2-2
D gene: TRBD1
CDR3 protein: CASRGQMRELFF
CDR3 DNA: TGTGCCAGCAGGGGACAGATGAGGGAGCTGTTTTTT

clone size: NA
V gene: TRBV6-5
J gene: TRBJ1-4
D gene: TRBD1
CDR3 protein: CASKEAGGQEKLFF
CDR3 DNA: TGTGCCAGCAAAGAGGCAGGGGGTCAGGAAAAACTGTTTTTT

clone size: NA
V gene: TRBV24-1
J gene: TRBJ2-3
D gene: NA
CDR3 protein: CATSDLQQGDTQYF
CDR3 DNA: TGTGCCACCAGTGATTTGCAGCAGGGAGATACGCAGTATTTT

clone size: NA
V gene: TRBV5-6
J gene: TRBJ1-1
D gene: NA
CDR3 protein: CASSLNGKSGTEAFF
CDR3 DNA: TGTGCCAGCAGCTTGAACGGGAAATCAGGAACTGAAGCTTTCTTT

clone size: NA
V gene: TRBV4-2
J gene: TRBJ1-4
D gene: NA
CDR3 protein: CASSPREEDEKLFF
CDR3 DNA: TGTGCCAGCAGCCCCAGGGAAGAGGATGAAAAACTGTTTTTT

clone size: NA
V gene: TRBV18
J gene: TRBJ1-5
D gene: NA
CDR3 protein: CASSNTRVNQPQHF
CDR3 DNA: TGTGCCAGCTCAAATACCAGGGTTAATCAGCCCCAGCATTTT

clone size: NA
V gene: TRBV10-3
J gene: TRBJ1-3
D gene: NA
CDR3 protein: CAIRDTSSGNTIYF
CDR3 DNA: TGTGCCATCAGGGACACCTCATCTGGAAACACCATATATTTT

clone size: NA
V gene: TRBV19
J gene: TRBJ2-5
D gene: NA
CDR3 protein: CASSTTHTGTQYF
CDR3 DNA: TGTGCCAGTAGTACGACTCATACGGGGACCCAGTACTTC

clone size: once
V gene: TRBV6-5
J gene: TRBJ2-1
D gene: TRBD1
CDR3 protein: CAIVDRVRNEQFF
CDR3 DNA: TGTGCCATCGTGGACAGGGTAAGGAATGAGCAGTTCTTC

clone size: NA
V gene: TRBV18
J gene: TRBJ2-3
D gene: TRBD2
CDR3 protein: CASSTLAGGPSDTQYF
CDR3 DNA: TGTGCCAGCTCAACACTAGCGGGGGGGCCTTCAGATACGCAGTATTTT

clone size: NA
V gene: TRBV19
J gene: TRBJ2-7
D gene: TRBD1
CDR3 protein: CASREQGAGYEQYF
CDR3 DNA: TGTGCCAGTAGAGAACAGGGGGCCGGCTACGAGCAGTACTTC

clone size: NA
V gene: TRBV3-1/TRBV3-2
J gene: TRBJ2-1
D gene: NA
CDR3 protein: CASSQGPGDQYEQFF
CDR3 DNA: TGTGCCAGCAGCCAAGGGCCAGGGGATCAGTATGAGCAGTTCTTC

clone size: NA
V gene: TRBV12-5
J gene: TRBJ2-1
D gene: TRBD1
CDR3 protein: CASGPTLGTGGIFSYNEQFF
CDR3 DNA: TGTGCTAGTGGTCCGACCCTAGGGACAGGGGGCATCTTTTCCTACAATGAGCAGTTCTTC

clone size: NA
V gene: TRBV19
J gene: TRBJ1-5
D gene: NA
CDR3 protein: CASTTNGNQPQHF
CDR3 DNA: TGTGCCAGTACTACGAACGGCAATCAGCCCCAGCATTTT

clone size: NA
V gene: TRBV19
J gene: TRBJ1-2
D gene: TRBD1
CDR3 protein: CASSLTGGTNYGYTF
CDR3 DNA: TGTGCCAGTAGCCTGACAGGGGGCACGAACTATGGCTACACCTTC

clone size: few
V gene: TRBV4-2
J gene: TRBJ2-3
D gene: TRBD1
CDR3 protein: CASSQILRTGKPDTQYF
CDR3 DNA: TGTGCCAGCAGCCAAATCCTTCGGACAGGGAAGCCAGATACGCAGTATTTT

clone size: NA
V gene: TRBV3-1/TRBV3-2
J gene: TRBJ1-1
D gene: TRBD1
CDR3 protein: CASREQGRNTEAFF
CDR3 DNA: TGTGCCAGCAGGGAACAGGGGCGGAACACTGAAGCTTTCTTT

clone size: NA
V gene: TRBV4-1
J gene: TRBJ2-7
D gene: TRBD2
CDR3 protein: CASSPWPSGGTIYEQYF
CDR3 DNA: TGCGCCAGCAGCCCCTGGCCTAGCGGGGGGACAATTTACGAGCAGTACTTC

clone size: once
V gene: TRBV2
J gene: TRBJ2-5
D gene: NA
CDR3 protein: CASSEDFILEGKGRQETQYF
CDR3 DNA: TGTGCCAGCAGTGAAGATTTTATTTTAGAGGGAAAGGGCCGTCAAGAGACCCAGTACTTC

clone size: once
V gene: TRBV7-9
J gene: TRBJ2-2
D gene: TRBD2
CDR3 protein: CASSPGTSFVYMSGELFF
CDR3 DNA: TGTGCCAGCAGCCCCGGGACTAGCTTCGTATATATGTCCGGGGAGCTGTTTTTT

clone size: NA
V gene: TRBV29-1
J gene: TRBJ2-3
D gene: TRBD2
CDR3 protein: CSVASGGIAQYF
CDR3 DNA: TGCAGCGTGGCTAGCGGGGGTATCGCGCAGTATTTT

clone size: NA
V gene: TRBV29-1
J gene: TRBJ1-5
D gene: NA
CDR3 protein: CSVAAGPNQPQHF
CDR3 DNA: TGCAGCGTTGCAGCAGGGCCCAATCAGCCCCAGCATTTT

clone size: NA
V gene: TRBV7-3
J gene: TRBJ2-1
D gene: TRBD2
CDR3 protein: CASSLGLAGGIGEQFF
CDR3 DNA: TGTGCCAGCAGCTTAGGACTAGCGGGGGGCATCGGTGAGCAGTTCTTC

clone size: few
V gene: TRBV19
J gene: TRBJ2-5
D gene: NA
CDR3 protein: CASSPGDSYQETQYF
CDR3 DNA: TGTGCCAGTAGTCCGGGGGACAGCTACCAAGAGACCCAGTACTTC

clone size: few
V gene: TRBV5-6
J gene: TRBJ2-2
D gene: TRBD1
CDR3 protein: CASSLLDREPVGELFF
CDR3 DNA: TGTGCCAGCAGCTTGTTGGACAGGGAGCCAGTGGGGGAGCTGTTTTTT

clone size: NA
V gene: TRBV29-1
J gene: TRBJ2-5
D gene: TRBD1
CDR3 protein: CSVNRGNQETQYF
CDR3 DNA: TGCAGCGTAAACAGGGGAAACCAAGAGACCCAGTACTTC

clone size: NA
V gene: TRBV11-3
J gene: TRBJ1-6
D gene: NA
CDR3 protein: CASSLPQEGENSPLHF
CDR3 DNA: TGTGCCAGCAGCTTACCGCAGGAGGGTGAGAATTCACCCCTCCACTTT

clone size: NA
V gene: TRBV4-2
J gene: TRBJ1-6
D gene: TRBD1
CDR3 protein: CASSQQGARNSPLHF
CDR3 DNA: TGTGCCAGCAGCCAACAGGGGGCGAGGAATTCACCCCTCCACTTT

clone size: NA
V gene: TRBV18
J gene: TRBJ1-1
D gene: NA
CDR3 protein: CASSPYPTSGNTEAFF
CDR3 DNA: TGTGCCAGCTCACCCTACCCTACAAGCGGGAACACTGAAGCTTTCTTT

clone size: NA
V gene: TRBV19
J gene: TRBJ1-1
D gene: NA
CDR3 protein: CASSNTGYTEAFF
CDR3 DNA: TGTGCCAGTAGTAACACAGGTTACACTGAAGCTTTCTTT

clone size: few
V gene: TRBV18
J gene: TRBJ2-1
D gene: TRBD1
CDR3 protein: CASTQPGQGAEEQFF
CDR3 DNA: TGTGCCAGCACTCAACCGGGACAGGGGGCGGAGGAGCAGTTCTTC

clone size: NA
V gene: TRBV23-1
J gene: TRBJ1-1
D gene: NA
CDR3 protein: CASSQSWPGSNTEAFF
CDR3 DNA: TGCGCCAGCAGTCAATCTTGGCCGGGATCGAACACTGAAGCTTTCTTT

clone size: few
V gene: TRBV7-9
J gene: TRBJ2-7
D gene: TRBD1
CDR3 protein: CASSLTGAVSEQYF
CDR3 DNA: TGTGCCAGCAGCCTGACAGGGGCGGTTAGCGAGCAGTACTTC

clone size: NA
V gene: TRBV12-2
J gene: TRBJ1-2
D gene: NA
CDR3 protein: CASRPKPGTEDYGYTF
CDR3 DNA: TGTGCAAGTCGCCCCAAACCCGGGACAGAGGACTATGGCTACACCTTC

clone size: NA
V gene: TRBV4-1
J gene: TRBJ2-1
D gene: TRBD1
CDR3 protein: CASSYRDRGYNEQFF
CDR3 DNA: TGCGCCAGCAGCTACCGGGACAGGGGTTACAATGAGCAGTTCTTC

clone size: NA
V gene: TRBV6-5
J gene: TRBJ2-3
D gene: TRBD1
CDR3 protein: CASRTGGTDTQYF
CDR3 DNA: TGTGCCAGCAGAACAGGGGGTACAGATACGCAGTATTTT

clone size: once
V gene: TRBV19
J gene: TRBJ1-3
D gene: TRBD1
CDR3 protein: CASSWDRERLSGNTIYF
CDR3 DNA: TGTGCCAGTAGCTGGGACAGGGAACGTCTCTCTGGAAACACCATATATTTT

clone size: NA
V gene: TRBV30
J gene: TRBJ2-7
D gene: NA
CDR3 protein: CAWSVRGYEQYF
CDR3 DNA: TGTGCCTGGAGTGTACGGGGGTACGAGCAGTACTTC

clone size: NA
V gene: TRBV4-1
J gene: TRBJ2-5
D gene: NA
CDR3 protein: CASSHDRTAQETQYF
CDR3 DNA: TGCGCCAGCAGCCACGATAGGACAGCCCAAGAGACCCAGTACTTC

clone size: NA
V gene: TRBV2
J gene: TRBJ2-1
D gene: TRBD2
CDR3 protein: CASNGRGTSNNEQFF
CDR3 DNA: TGTGCCAGCAACGGGCGAGGGACTAGCAACAATGAGCAGTTCTTC

clone size: NA
V gene: TRBV5-1
J gene: TRBJ2-3
D gene: TRBD2
CDR3 protein: CASSSGGEDTQYF
CDR3 DNA: TGCGCCAGCTCTAGCGGGGGGGAAGATACGCAGTATTTT

clone size: NA
V gene: TRBV5-4
J gene: TRBJ2-5
D gene: TRBD2
CDR3 protein: CASSSLTSGGPGAQYF
CDR3 DNA: TGTGCCAGCAGCTCACTGACTAGCGGGGGACCGGGGGCCCAGTACTTC

clone size: NA
V gene: TRBV19
J gene: TRBJ2-1
D gene: NA
CDR3 protein: CASSIYRLWFF
CDR3 DNA: TGTGCCAGTAGTATTTATCGGTTGTGGTTCTTC

clone size: NA
V gene: TRBV7-2
J gene: TRBJ2-5
D gene: TRBD2
CDR3 protein: CASSLSSGETQYF
CDR3 DNA: TGTGCCAGCAGCTTGTCTAGCGGGGAGACCCAGTACTTC

clone size: NA
V gene: TRBV19
J gene: TRBJ1-2
D gene: NA
CDR3 protein: CASSVQDGGYTF
CDR3 DNA: TGTGCCAGTAGTGTACAGGACGGTGGCTACACCTTC

clone size: NA
V gene: TRBV3-1/TRBV3-2
J gene: TRBJ1-1
D gene: TRBD1
CDR3 protein: CASSQTGGAWTEAFF
CDR3 DNA: TGTGCCAGCAGCCAGACAGGGGGCGCATGGACTGAAGCTTTCTTT

clone size: few
V gene: TRBV5-5
J gene: TRBJ1-1
D gene: NA
CDR3 protein: CASSSSLGGAGTEAFF
CDR3 DNA: TGTGCCAGCAGCTCGAGCTTGGGCGGGGCGGGCACTGAAGCTTTCTTT

clone size: once
V gene: TRBV9
J gene: TRBJ2-4
D gene: NA
CDR3 protein: CASSPIPGDIQYF
CDR3 DNA: TGTGCCAGCAGCCCTATCCCGGGGGACATTCAGTACTTC

clone size: NA
V gene: TRBV6-4
J gene: TRBJ1-2
D gene: TRBD1
CDR3 protein: CASSPGTVGYGYTF
CDR3 DNA: TGTGCCAGCAGCCCTGGGACAGTTGGCTATGGCTACACCTTC

clone size: NA
V gene: TRBV5-6
J gene: TRBJ2-4
D gene: TRBD1
CDR3 protein: CASSPRQGLRNIQYF
CDR3 DNA: TGTGCCAGCAGCCCCCGACAGGGCCTTAGGAACATTCAGTACTTC

clone size: many
V gene: TRBV5-4
J gene: TRBJ2-2
D gene: NA
CDR3 protein: CASSVGPRFELFF
CDR3 DNA: TGTGCCAGCAGCGTTGGGCCTCGTTTCGAGCTGTTTTTT

clone size: NA
V gene: TRBV5-1
J gene: TRBJ2-7
D gene: TRBD1
CDR3 protein: CASRGSGQGRYEQYF
CDR3 DNA: TGCGCCAGCAGAGGATCCGGACAGGGAAGGTACGAGCAGTACTTC

clone size: few
V gene: TRBV19
J gene: TRBJ2-1
D gene: TRBD2
CDR3 protein: CASSTPGLAGAGTEQFF
CDR3 DNA: TGTGCCAGTAGTACCCCGGGACTAGCGGGGGCAGGTACTGAGCAGTTCTTC

clone size: NA
V gene: TRBV13
J gene: TRBJ1-3
D gene: NA
CDR3 protein: CASSLIGVGNTIYF
CDR3 DNA: TGTGCCAGCAGCTTAATAGGGGTCGGAAACACCATATATTTT

clone size: NA
V gene: TRBV7-8
J gene: TRBJ1-1
D gene: TRBD1
CDR3 protein: CASSLETTGQAPLNTEAFF
CDR3 DNA: TGTGCCAGCAGCTTAGAGACTACGGGACAGGCACCGCTGAACACTGAAGCTTTCTTT

clone size: few
V gene: TRBV5-5
J gene: TRBJ1-1
D gene: NA
CDR3 protein: CASSLSTGNTEAFF
CDR3 DNA: TGTGCCAGCAGCCTAAGCACAGGGAACACTGAAGCTTTCTTT

clone size: NA
V gene: TRBV25-1
J gene: TRBJ1-4
D gene: TRBD1
CDR3 protein: CASSDEDRNEKLFF
CDR3 DNA: TGTGCCAGCAGTGACGAGGACAGGAATGAAAAACTGTTTTTT

clone size: NA
V gene: TRBV19
J gene: TRBJ1-3
D gene: NA
CDR3 protein: CASMLRHRSGNTIYF
CDR3 DNA: TGTGCCAGTATGTTACGACACCGCTCTGGAAACACCATATATTTT

clone size: NA
V gene: TRBV9
J gene: TRBJ2-5
D gene: NA
CDR3 protein: CASSFTPSAGSETQYF
CDR3 DNA: TGTGCCAGCAGCTTCACCCCCTCGGCAGGGTCAGAGACCCAGTACTTC